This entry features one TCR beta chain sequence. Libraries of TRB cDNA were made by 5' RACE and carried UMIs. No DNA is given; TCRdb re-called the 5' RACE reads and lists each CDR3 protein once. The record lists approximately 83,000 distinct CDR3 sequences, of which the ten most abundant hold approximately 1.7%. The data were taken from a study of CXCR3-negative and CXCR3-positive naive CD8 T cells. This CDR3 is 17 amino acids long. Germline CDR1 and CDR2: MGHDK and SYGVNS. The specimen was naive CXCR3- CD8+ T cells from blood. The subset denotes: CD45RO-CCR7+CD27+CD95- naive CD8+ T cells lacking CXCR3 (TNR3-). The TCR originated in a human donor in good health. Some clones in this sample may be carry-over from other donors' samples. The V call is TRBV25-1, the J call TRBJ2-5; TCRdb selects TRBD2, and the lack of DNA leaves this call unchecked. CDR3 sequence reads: CASSESLLAGEQETQYF.